The TCR beta chain described here comes from a study of PD-L1 blockade in urothelial cancer. Study-level background: Analysis of blood occurred 3 weeks (second dose) and 6 weeks after treatment start.

Stated time point: pretreatment peripheral blood. Data came from immunoSEQ multiplex PCR; TCRdb stores just in-frame clones and leaves some out. The sample yields tens of thousands of clones, about 82% seen once. CDR3 length equals 11 residues. Losses at the gene ends were 3 bases for V and 11 bases for J; bases not matched to a gene: 2. Looked up from germline, CDR1 is SGHRS and CDR2 is YFSETQ. Sequencing used PBMCs, obtained around atezolizumab (anti-PD-L1) treatment. The TCR sequence derives from a man aged 35 to 55 with urothelial cancer. The chain couples TRBV5-1 to TRBJ2-3, with 8 bases lining up with TRBD2. The CDR3 coding sequence is TGCGCCAGCAGCTCCGGGGGGGGGCAGTATTTT. Protein sequence: CASSSGGGQYF. The entire variable domain, with the rest obtained from reference TRBV5-1 and TRBJ2-3, is as follows: KAGVTQTPRYLIKTRGQQVTLSCSPISGHRSVSWYQQTPGQGLQFLFEYFSETQRNKGNFPGRFSGRQFSNSRSEMNVSTLELGDSALYLCASSSGGGQYFGPGTRLTVL.